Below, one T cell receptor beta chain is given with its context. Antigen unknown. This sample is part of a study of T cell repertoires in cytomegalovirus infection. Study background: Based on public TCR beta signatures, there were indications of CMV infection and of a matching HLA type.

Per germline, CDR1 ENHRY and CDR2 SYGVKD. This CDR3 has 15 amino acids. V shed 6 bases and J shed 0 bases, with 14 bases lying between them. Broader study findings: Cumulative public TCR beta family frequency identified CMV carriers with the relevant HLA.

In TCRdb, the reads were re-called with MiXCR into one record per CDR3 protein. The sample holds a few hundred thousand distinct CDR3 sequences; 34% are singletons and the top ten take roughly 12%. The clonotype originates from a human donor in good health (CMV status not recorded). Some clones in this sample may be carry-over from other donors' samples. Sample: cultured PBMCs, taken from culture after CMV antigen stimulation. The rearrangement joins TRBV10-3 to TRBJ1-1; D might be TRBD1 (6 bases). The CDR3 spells CAIRETGAMNTEAFF. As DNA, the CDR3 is TGTGCCATCAGGGAGACAGGTGCCATGAACACTGAAGCTTTCTTT.